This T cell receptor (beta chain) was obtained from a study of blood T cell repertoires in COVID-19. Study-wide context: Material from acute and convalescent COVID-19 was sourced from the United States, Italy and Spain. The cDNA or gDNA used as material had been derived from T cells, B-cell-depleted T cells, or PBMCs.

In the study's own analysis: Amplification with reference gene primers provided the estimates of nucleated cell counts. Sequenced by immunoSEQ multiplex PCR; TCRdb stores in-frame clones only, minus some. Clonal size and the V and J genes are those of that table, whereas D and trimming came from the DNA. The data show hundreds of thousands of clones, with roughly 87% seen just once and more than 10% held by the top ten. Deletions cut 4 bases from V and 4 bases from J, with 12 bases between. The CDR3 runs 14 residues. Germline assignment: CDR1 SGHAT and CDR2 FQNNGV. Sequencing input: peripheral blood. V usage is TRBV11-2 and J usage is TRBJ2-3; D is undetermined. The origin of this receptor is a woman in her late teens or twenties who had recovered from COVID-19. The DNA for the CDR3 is TGTGCCAGCAGCTCCCTTACCCTAGCAGATACGCAGTATTTT. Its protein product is CASSSLTLADTQYF.